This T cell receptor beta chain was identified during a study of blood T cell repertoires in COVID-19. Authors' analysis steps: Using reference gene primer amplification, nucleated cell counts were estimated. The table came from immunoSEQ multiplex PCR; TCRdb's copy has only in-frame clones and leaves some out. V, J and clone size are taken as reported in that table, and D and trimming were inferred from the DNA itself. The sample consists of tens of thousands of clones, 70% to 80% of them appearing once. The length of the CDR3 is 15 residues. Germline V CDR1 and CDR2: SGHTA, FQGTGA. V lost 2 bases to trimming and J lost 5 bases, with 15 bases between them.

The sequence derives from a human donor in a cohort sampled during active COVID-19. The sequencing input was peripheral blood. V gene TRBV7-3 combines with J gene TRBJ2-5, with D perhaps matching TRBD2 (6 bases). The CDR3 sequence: CASSLHGGAYETQYF. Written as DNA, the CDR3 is TGTGCCAGCAGCTTACACGGGGGAGCATACGAGACCCAGTACTTC.